The present T cell receptor beta chain was sequenced within a study of blood T cell repertoires in COVID-19. Study-level background: The United States, Italy and Spain were the sources of the acute and convalescent COVID-19 samples. T cells, B-cell-depleted T cells, or PBMCs supplied cDNA or gDNA.

This clone appeared a single time. Original data processing: Reference gene primer amplification gave nucleated cell count estimates. TCRdb's table, derived via immunoSEQ multiplex PCR, lists solely in-frame clones and lacks some. V and J calls and clone size are copied from that table; D and trimming were computed from the DNA. The top ten clones hold roughly 2.3% of a sample with about 68,000 clones, over 75% of them seen once. The CDR3 length is 15 residues. Germline CDR1 and CDR2: WSHSY and SAAADI. Germline trimming cut 6 bases from V and 6 bases from J; bases unmatched to any gene: 7. The chain links TRBV10-2 to TRBJ2-7, with 14 bases lining up with TRBD2. Source material: peripheral blood. The receptor's source is a human donor in a cohort sampled during active COVID-19. The CDR3 loop is CASRPGLAGGIEQYF. The CDR3 DNA sequence: TGCGCCAGCAGACCTGGACTAGCGGGGGGAATCGAGCAGTACTTC.